This T cell receptor beta chain was observed in a study of cytomegalovirus exposure and HLA in healthy donors. Points from the study as a whole: Several top significant clusters appeared, in a later analysis, to be linked to common viral pathogens. Of the V segments, some could not be distinguished, including TRBV6-2 and TRBV6-3, and were excluded. A few CMV-associated chains proved CMV antigen-specific in vitro. Earlier results showed most TCR beta V segments being productive about 90% or about 30% of the time.

This clone was seen once. Its target is unknown. Primers for the PCR totalled 60 Vbeta and 13 Jbeta. TCRdb keeps only in-frame clones here, not all; method: immunoSEQ multiplex PCR. The table shows about 150,000 clones, with approximately 75% occurring only once. The V and J ends lost 5 bases and 6 bases respectively, with 12 bases between them. CDR1 SGHVS and CDR2 FQNEAQ come from the germline V gene. The CDR3 is made up of 13 amino acids. Source material: PBMCs. The clonotype was recovered from a young man in good health and CMV-seronegative. The V call is TRBV7-8, the J call TRBJ2-3; a possible D gene is TRBD1 (6 bases). CDR3 loop: CASSLGTPDTQYF. The CDR3 DNA reads TGTGCCAGCAGCCTCGGGACACCGGATACGCAGTATTTT.